This TCR beta chain was observed in a study of blood T cell repertoires in COVID-19. About the research overall: Spain, Italy and the United States supplied samples that represented acute and convalescent COVID-19. Sources were T cells, B-cell-depleted T cells, or PBMCs; the material itself was cDNA or gDNA.

The V gene lost 4 bases and the J gene lost 5 bases, with 20 bases spanning the gap. CDR1 and CDR2 from the germline V gene are SGHDT and YYEEEE. The CDR3 is 16 amino acids. The data were produced by immunoSEQ multiplex PCR, yet TCRdb's version contains in-frame clones alone and is incomplete. Seen here are 200,000 to 250,000 clones, about 88% observed once, and the top ten hold more than 8.5%. Seattle patients were enrolled while actively infected and followed longitudinally. The sample taken for sequencing was peripheral blood. This sequence originates from a woman aged 45 to 65 with COVID-19, enrolled during active disease. The chain couples TRBV5-6 to TRBJ2-3, with D possibly matching TRBD2 (5 bases). The CDR3 coding sequence is TGTGCCAGCAGCACCGCCGCGGGCCTCAGAGGAGATACGCAGTATTTT. The encoded protein is CASSTAAGLRGDTQYF.